This TCR beta chain was recovered during a study of CXCR3-negative and CXCR3-positive naive CD8 T cells. Libraries of TRB cDNA were made by 5' RACE and carried UMIs. TCRdb reanalyzed the 5' RACE reads and collapses them to one entry per CDR3 protein, without DNA. Here the sample table reports around 7,000 distinct CDR3 sequences. This clonotype is labeled medium-sized based on frequency. What it binds is not known. Study-level results: Hydrophobicity of TRB CDR3s was greater in CXCR3-positive naive cells than in CXCR3-negative naive cells.

CDR3 length: 17 amino acids. Per germline, CDR1 SEHNR and CDR2 FQNEAQ (reference sequence). The chain is built from TRBV7-9 and TRBJ2-7; absent DNA, TCRdb's TRBD2 call cannot be checked. The sequence was collected from a human donor in good health. Some clones in this sample may be carry-over from other donors' samples. Material for sequencing was naive CXCR3- CD8+ T cells from blood. As for subset: CD45RO-CCR7+CD27+CD95- naive CD8+ T cells lacking CXCR3 (TNR3-). CDR3 loop: CASSGPKLAGVQLEQYF.